This T cell receptor (beta chain) was captured in a study of TIL therapy for anti-PD-1-resistant metastatic lung cancer. Study summary: Tumors had a median PD-L1 proportion score of about 6%. By whole-exome sequencing, median non-synonymous tumor mutation burden was roughly 1.6 mutations per megabase.

Study results and caveats: Many TIL product clones were absent from baseline tumor, suggesting clonal contraction.

This sample's time point: pre-treatment sample, taken before nivolumab and TIL therapy. Tumor tissue came from excised metastases, mostly pleural nodules or supraclavicular lymph nodes. Stage 4 NSCLC adults joined between late 2017 and January 2020. The immunoSEQ assay was v3. TCRdb's table, derived via immunoSEQ multiplex PCR, lists solely in-frame clones and lacks some. The table lists 95,000 or so clones, about three fifths of them singletons. The germline CDR1 and CDR2 sequences are LGHDT and YNNKEL (reference sequence). The CDR3 runs to 14 residues. Trimming shortened V by 5 bases and J by 7 bases, and 14 bases separated the two germline ends. Remarks on this clone: Its cognate antigen is unknown.

The sequenced sample was tumor tissue, obtained at baseline. This receptor was identified in a person between 30 and 80 years old with non-small cell lung cancer. The rearrangement joins TRBV3-1 (or the pseudogene TRBV3-2) to TRBJ1-4; no definite D call. CDR3 residues: CASSDLARGEKLFF. CDR3 DNA: TGTGCCAGCAGCGACTTAGCCCGGGGTGAAAAACTGTTTTTT.